The T cell receptor (beta chain) described here comes from a study of metastatic and nonmetastatic thyroid tumors. At the level of the study: For malignant and benign thyroid patients, tumor or nodule tissue and blood were the sources whose repertoires were compared.

TCRdb re-clonotyped the PCR reads via MiXCR. The repertoire holds 34,000 or so clones, with 35% as singletons. The CDR3 spans 12 residues. CDR1 and CDR2 (germline): LNHNV, YYDKDF (reference sequence). V dropped 0 bases and J dropped 9 bases, with 8 bases sitting between them. All patients reached thyroid surgery having received no treatment beforehand. The chain recombines TRBV15 with TRBJ1-2; D gene ambiguous. The sequence derives from a female donor with papillary thyroid cancer or a benign thyroid nodule (not recorded which). Some clones in this sample may be carry-over from other donors' samples. The sample comprised tumor tissue. The CDR3 sequence is CATSREPESYTF. CDR3 DNA sequence: TGTGCCACCAGCAGAGAACCGGAAAGCTACACCTTC.